Presented here are 23 T cell receptor beta chains from one specimen sequenced in a study of patients and donors after allogeneic stem cell transplantation. TCRdb recomputed calls from the RT-PCR reads with MiXCR, one row per CDR3 protein. The data contain 400,000 to 450,000 distinct CDR3 sequences, 16% of them seen just once; the ten biggest clones take up 6.5% to 7.5%. The sequenced sample was blood, either unsorted or a sorted T cell fraction (not recorded which). Source of these receptors: a human donor who was either an allogeneic HSCT recipient or a stem cell or donor lymphocyte infusion donor (not recorded which). It is not recorded whose cells these are; they may come from a transplant donor.

The chain links TRBV18 to TRBJ2-1, with 8 bases lining up with TRBD2. The CDR3 has 17 residues. Germline V gives CDR1 KGHSH, CDR2 LQKENI. V shed 3 bases and J 7 bases; nucleotides not matched to a gene: 14. As DNA, the CDR3 is TGTGCCAGCTCACCCGGGACTAGTATTAATGCAAGAAATGAGCAGTTCTTC. The encoded protein is CASSPGTSINARNEQFF. The complete variable domain, with remaining parts taken from reference TRBV18 and TRBJ2-1, reads NAGVMQNPRHLVRRRGQEARLRCSPMKGHSHVYWYRQLPEEGLKFMVYLQKENIIDESGMPKERFSAEFPKEGPSILRIQQVVRGDSAAYFCASSPGTSINARNEQFFGPGTRLTVL.

This clonotype appeared a few times. The chain is built from TRBV4-3 and TRBJ1-2; D call uncertain. V was shortened by 0 bases and J by 4 bases, with 12 bases between the two germline ends. This CDR3 has 15 residues. The germline gives CDR1 LGHNA, CDR2 YSLEER. The CDR3 coding sequence is TGCGCCAGCAGCCAAGATTTCGTGGTGGCCTATGGCTACACCTTC. The encoded protein is CASSQDFVVAYGYTF.

This clonotype was recorded at least ten times. V usage is TRBV29-1 and J usage is TRBJ2-7, with 9 nucleotides matching TRBD1. Germline loops: CDR1 SQVTM, CDR2 ANQGSEA. The CDR3 is made up of 15 amino acids. V shed 0 bases and J 2 bases; nucleotides not matched to a gene: 5. The CDR3 here is CSVEDPGTGTYEQYF. The DNA of the CDR3 is TGCAGCGTTGAAGATCCCGGGACAGGGACCTACGAGCAGTACTTC.

CDR3 loop: CASSLTRGLTYEQYF. In DNA, the CDR3 is TGTGCCAGCAGCTTAACACGGGGCCTAACCTACGAGCAGTACTTC. The chain carries TRBV7-2 and TRBJ2-7, with D perhaps matching TRBD1 or TRBD2 (5 bases each). Germline CDR1 reads SGHTA; CDR2 reads FQGNSA. Trimming took 2 bases from V and 2 from J, leaving 13 bases between them. The CDR3 sequence is 15 residues long.

In its sample, this clonotype was seen a few times. The genes are TRBV5-1 and TRBJ2-7; TRBD2 is a possible D gene (6 bases). Germline V gene lookup returns CDR1 SGHRS and CDR2 YFSETQ. This CDR3 has 18 residues. V was pared by 0 bases and J by 4 bases, with 23 bases between. The CDR3 DNA is TGCGCCAGCAGCTTGGTTATAGGTTCCGGGAGTGTCTATTACGAGCAGTACTTC. Protein: CASSLVIGSGSVYYEQYF.

This clonotype has more than one count but fewer than ten. The genes are TRBV9 and TRBJ2-3; D is perhaps TRBD1 or TRBD2 (5 bases each). This CDR3 region has 12 residues. CDR1 and CDR2 from the germline V gene are SGDLS and YYNGEE. Trimming removed 0 bases at V and 7 bases at J, with 6 bases between. CDR3: CASSVGDHTQYF. As DNA, the CDR3 is TGTGCCAGCAGCGTAGGGGACCATACGCAGTATTTT. Using reference TRBV9 and TRBJ2-3 for the parts outside the CDR3, the full variable domain is DSGVTQTPKHLITATGQRVTLRCSPRSGDLSVYWYQQSLDQGLQFLIQYYNGEERAKGNILERFSAQQFPDLHSELNLSSLELGDSALYFCASSVGDHTQYFGPGTRLTVL.

This chain uses TRBV24-1 with TRBJ1-2; D is unresolved. Germline CDR1 reads KGHDR; CDR2 reads SFDVKD. Trimming left V 2 bases short and J 4 bases short, with 13 bases between. The CDR3 extends over 15 amino acids. The CDR3 nucleotides are TGTGCCACCAGTGATTCCGGGAGAAAAGCCTATGGCTACACCTTC. Its translation is CATSDSGRKAYGYTF.

Many counts were recorded for this clonotype. V gene TRBV2 combines with J gene TRBJ2-3, with 7 bases fitting TRBD1. Losses at the gene ends were 7 bases for V and 6 bases for J; bases not matched to a gene: 10. The CDR3 has 14 amino acids. The germline V gene encodes CDR1 SNHLY and CDR2 FYNNEI. CDR3 protein: CASTTTGSTDTQYF. CDR3 nucleotides: TGTGCCAGCACTACGACAGGGTCCACGGATACGCAGTATTTT.

The chain carries TRBV7-9 and TRBJ2-2; D unclear. V gave up 4 bases and J gave up 6 bases, with 9 bases separating them. CDR3 length: 13 amino acids. Germline CDR1 is SEHNR and CDR2 is FQNEAQ (reference sequence). The CDR3 protein is CASSSFSPGELFF. In nucleotides, the CDR3 is TGTGCCAGCAGCTCCTTTAGTCCCGGGGAGCTGTTTTTT. The whole variable domain, remainder taken from reference TRBV7-9 and TRBJ2-2, is DTGVSQNPRHKITKRGQNVTFRCDPISEHNRLYWYRQTLGQGPEFLTYFQNEAQLEKSRLLSDRFSAERPKGSFSTLEIQRTEQGDSAMYLCASSSFSPGELFFGEGSRLTVL.

The table lists this clonotype with a few counts. V is TRBV20-1 and J is TRBJ1-5, with a weak D call TRBD1 (6 bases). In germline, CDR1 is DFQATT, CDR2 SNEGSKA (reference sequence). This CDR3 is 14 amino acids long. Trimming took 6 bases from V and 2 from J, leaving 14 bases between them. In DNA form, the CDR3 reads TGCAGTGCATTGGGGGCAAATGGCAATCAGCCCCAGCATTTT. Its translation is CSALGANGNQPQHF.

CDR3 nucleotide sequence: TGTGCCAGCAGCCGGGGCAGGGGGCCTAGCACAGATACGCAGTATTTT. Translation: CASSRGRGPSTDTQYF. The rearrangement joins TRBV7-9 to TRBJ2-3; 8 nucleotides align to TRBD1. This CDR3 has 16 amino acids. Germline CDR1 reads SEHNR; CDR2 reads FQNEAQ (reference sequence). Losses at the gene ends were 5 bases for V and 0 bases for J; bases not matched to a gene: 7.

The chain combines TRBV30 with TRBJ1-2; D remains ambiguous. Germline V CDR1 and CDR2: GTSNPN, SVGIG (reference sequence). V was pared by 0 bases and J by 6 bases, with 8 bases between. The CDR3 length is 12 residues. CDR3 loop: CAWSVGSHGYTF. The CDR3 DNA sequence: TGTGCCTGGAGTGTCGGCAGCCATGGCTACACCTTC.

The chain is built from TRBV7-3 and TRBJ2-2; weak D call: TRBD2 (6 bases). The CDR3 is 17 residues long. Trimming left V 1 base short and J 0 bases short, with 12 bases between. Germline CDR1 SGHTA, CDR2 FQGTGA. For the CDR3, the DNA is TGTGCCAGCAGCTTAATTCCTAGCGCTTCGAACACCGGGGAGCTGTTTTTT. Encoded protein: CASSLIPSASNTGELFF.

This clonotype was picked up a small number of times. The rearrangement joins TRBV6-1 to TRBJ2-5, with D possibly being TRBD1 or TRBD2 (5 bases each). The CDR3 sequence is 15 residues long. V was cut by 4 bases and J by 5 bases, with 17 bases left in between. The V gene's germline CDR1 is MNHNS and CDR2 SASEGT. The DNA for the CDR3 is TGTGCCAGCAGTGCCCCACTGGACTGGGGGGAGACCCAGTACTTC. As protein: CASSAPLDWGETQYF.

The J gene is TRBJ1-2, the V gene TRBV12-3 or TRBV12-4, with D uncertain. The CDR3 loop spans 13 amino acids. V lost 1 base and J lost 4, with 7 bases in between. The CDR3 region has the DNA TGTGCCAGCAGTTTAGGGGTGATCTATGGCTACACCTTC. Translating gives CASSLGVIYGYTF.

This clonotype was picked up a small number of times. V and J are TRBV25-1 and TRBJ2-5; the match to TRBD1 covers 7 bases. CDR1 is MGHDK and CDR2 is SYGVNS in the germline V gene. The CDR3 extends over 16 amino acids. Trimming at V came to 3 bases and at J to 5 bases, leaving 12 bases not matched to a gene. The CDR3 sequence is CASSDVTGDFRETQYF. For the CDR3, the DNA is TGTGCCAGCAGTGATGTTACAGGGGATTTTCGTGAGACCCAGTACTTC. Combining the CDR3 with reference TRBV25-1 and TRBJ2-5 gives the whole variable domain EADIYQTPRYLVIGTGKKITLECSQTMGHDKMYWYQQDPGMELHLIHYSYGVNSTEKGDLSSESTVSRIRTEHFPLTLESARPSHTSQYLCASSDVTGDFRETQYFGPGTRLLVL.

This chain uses TRBV6-1 with TRBJ1-2; D is unresolved. This CDR3 comprises 11 residues. From germline, CDR1 is MNHNS and CDR2 SASEGT. The ends were cut back, 8 bases at V and 8 bases at J, with 12 bases in the middle. Here the CDR3 DNA reads TGTGCCAGCGACCGGTCGGGCGGCTACACCTTC. Protein: CASDRSGGYTF.

This clonotype was seen a few times. This chain uses TRBV6-2 or TRBV6-3 with TRBJ2-1; 16 positions agree with TRBD2. The CDR3 covers 15 residues. The V gene's germline CDR1 is MNHEY and CDR2 SVGEGT. J was trimmed by 12 bases and V by 5 bases; bases with no gene match: 7. CDR3 protein: CASSPGTSGGARQFF. In DNA, the CDR3 is TGTGCCAGCAGTCCCGGGACTAGCGGGGGGGCACGGCAGTTCTTC.

The table lists this clonotype with many counts. CDR3 nucleotides: TGCAGTGCTAGAGATGCCCCAGGGGCTCACACTGAAGCTTTCTTT. The encoded protein is CSARDAPGAHTEAFF. The chain uses TRBV20-1 and TRBJ1-1; possibly TRBD1 for D (6 bases). Germline CDR1 reads DFQATT; CDR2 reads SNEGSKA (reference sequence). Trimming cost V 0 bases and J 3 bases, with 14 bases left between them. The CDR3 has 15 amino acids.

The chain joins TRBV12-3 or TRBV12-4 to TRBJ2-1, with D unclear. V shed 6 bases and J shed 4 bases, with 13 bases lying between them. The CDR3 spans 14 residues. This chain's CDR3 is CASSPPDWYNEQFF. CDR3 DNA sequence: TGTGCCAGCAGCCCCCCCGACTGGTACAATGAGCAGTTCTTC.

This clonotype was observed a few times. The gene calls are TRBV11-2 and TRBJ1-4; D remains unclear. The CDR3 is 13 residues long. CDR1 and CDR2 from the germline V gene are SGHAT and FQNNGV. Trimming left V 1 base short and J 7 bases short, with 7 bases between. Here the CDR3 reads CASSLGSGEKLFF. The CDR3 DNA sequence: TGTGCCAGCAGCTTAGGGTCCGGTGAAAAACTGTTTTTT.

The chain carries TRBV10-3 and TRBJ1-2; D unresolved. Germline V gene lookup returns CDR1 ENHRY and CDR2 SYGVKD. The CDR3 consists of 13 residues. Trimming pared 6 bases from V and 6 bases from J, leaving 14 bases between. The CDR3, as DNA: TGTGCCATCAGGGGCAGCTACGCAGATGGCTACACCTTC. Protein: CAIRGSYADGYTF.

The chain uses TRBV19 and TRBJ1-1; TRBD1 aligns across 12 bases. The CDR3 is made up of 16 amino acids. In germline, CDR1 is LNHDA, CDR2 SQIVND (reference sequence). V shed 8 bases, J shed 4 bases, and the junction held 11 bases outside the gene matches. The CDR3 sequence is CASSAWDRGPSTEAFF. The CDR3 bases are TGTGCCAGTTCGGCTTGGGACAGGGGGCCGAGCACTGAAGCTTTCTTT.